The present T cell receptor (beta chain) was sequenced within a study of OX40 agonist ivuxolimab in advanced cancers. Study at large: Hepatocellular carcinoma, melanoma, renal cell or head and neck cancer occurred in dose-escalation patients. The study reported partial responses in three patients: one hepatocellular carcinoma, two cutaneous melanoma. Study-wide points: Relatively little clonal expansion, among the lowest observed, appeared in partial responders at 0.1-3.0 mg/kg.

The CDR3 sequence is 15 residues long. V lost 1 base and J lost 4; bases outside the gene matches: 3. Germline loops: CDR1 SGHRS, CDR2 YFSETQ. This clone has a handful of counts. Its antigen is currently unknown. Sequencing used immunoSEQ multiplex PCR; TCRdb keeps in-frame clones, though not all of them. Here the sample spans some 110,000 clones, 75% to 95% being singletons. This TCR came from an adult with an advanced solid tumor such as melanoma, head and neck, liver or kidney cancer. The sequenced sample was CD4+ or CD8+ T cells sorted from blood, obtained in a trial of the OX40 agonist ivuxolimab. The chain carries TRBV5-1 and TRBJ2-1; 9 positions match TRBD1. CDR3 region: CASSLSGQGYNEQFF. The CDR3 DNA is TGCGCCAGCAGCTTGTCGGGACAGGGATACAATGAGCAGTTCTTC. Drawing the rest from reference TRBV5-1 and TRBJ2-1, the complete variable domain is KAGVTQTPRYLIKTRGQQVTLSCSPISGHRSVSWYQQTPGQGLQFLFEYFSETQRNKGNFPGRFSGRQFSNSRSEMNVSTLELGDSALYLCASSLSGQGYNEQFFGPGTRLTVL.